This T cell receptor (beta chain) comes out of a study of cytomegalovirus exposure and HLA in healthy donors (dated by TCRdb to 2017 to 2019). Describing the broader study: An earlier analysis of more than 550 of the donors reported 250 to 300 Gb of sequence data and approximately 120 million unique TCR beta sequences obtained from some 170 million T cells. Approximately 300 gigabases of sequencing data and tens of millions of unique TCR sequences were included in an early release covering several hundred HLA-typed donors. Rather than using new phenotypic data, the later analysis identified candidate immune exposures from TCR beta sequences and from how often those sequences occurred across donors. The study was designed to test whether signatures of past pathogen exposure could be identified by cataloging public T cell receptors. Donor age, sex, ethnicity and CMV serostatus were collected together with the repertoire data. The study used immunosequencing to profile the T cell repertoires of hundreds of subjects and linked those repertoires to cytomegalovirus serostatus. To predict cytomegalovirus infection status, the study brought together high-throughput TCR immunosequencing, statistical association of individual TCRs with disease status, and machine learning. HLA typing included class I and class II loci at four-digit resolution. Of the 350 to 450 genotyped donors, less than 90% were placed in the genetic ancestry cluster associated with self-reported Caucasian donors. A separate validation cohort of 100 to 150 different subjects was used in addition to the 666-subject first cohort. Typing coverage varied by locus: 629-630 donors for A, B, C, DRB1 and DQB1; roughly 520 for DQA1; approximately 610 for DPA1; around 450 for DPB1. On average, 235,054 unique TCR beta nucleotide sequences were sequenced per donor among a few hundred genotyped donors of the cohort, with roughly 18% of those sequences being non-productive. Genome-wide SNP genotypes for about 65% of the roughly 670 donors were used in a later genetic analysis, which treated that subset as a discovery cohort. In an earlier analysis of several hundred of the donors, high-throughput TCR beta sequencing was used to judge whether each TCR beta V gene segment behaved as functional or pseudogenic. A handful of DR-DQ haplotypes were treated as single units for association and clustering because of strong linkage in the cohort. To study patterns of TCR occurrence, a later analysis re-analyzed previously published TCR beta repertoires from hundreds of donors and added high-resolution HLA genotyping. All discovery cohort repertoires had been generated on a single sequencing platform. Here is what the overall study found, with its caveats: Because some donors lacked HLA typing at each locus, the association tests relied only on the typed subset. According to a later analysis, most CMV-associated TCR beta chains appeared to be HLA-restricted, and the HLA associations seemed to be driven largely by CMV exposure. Assigning TCR associations to individual alleles was difficult when HLA alleles, especially DR and DQ, strongly co-occurred. In a later analysis, HLA-associated TCR beta chains were found to be more clonally expanded and to have lower generation probabilities than equally common non-associated chains. Because counts were too low, some 16 rarely observed V segments, including chromosome 9 orphons, were excluded from the earlier analysis of several hundred of the donors. The authors suggested that the approach could potentially be extended to other disease states and immunological phenotypes. A further reported finding was that TCR beta sequences accurately predicted the HLA-A and HLA-B alleles for most subjects in the first cohort. In a later genetic analysis, a missense DCLRE1C variant was associated with V-gene and J-gene trimming of TCR beta chains, and the association was replicated in an independent cohort. In a later analysis, some 17,000 TCR beta sequences were associated with specific HLA alleles at a false discovery rate of 0.05. In an earlier analysis of approximately 590 of the donors, most TCR beta V segments appeared in productive rearrangements about 87% or about 30% of the time, broadly matching IMGT annotations. A later analysis found that TCR association rates varied across HLA loci, with DRB1 alleles showing the most associated TCRs and HLA-C alleles the fewest. The study gave a list of about 170 TCR beta chains associated with cytomegalovirus. In a later analysis, several top co-occurrence clusters were reported to appear linked to parvovirus B19, influenza, CMV and Epstein-Barr virus. In both the original and validation cohorts, the classifier was reported to diagnose cytomegalovirus status with high specificity and sensitivity. A few of the identified cytomegalovirus-associated TCR beta chains were confirmed in vitro to be specific for cytomegalovirus antigens. Most TCR sequences were observed very rarely across donors, whereas some public TCRs were present in many individuals. Roughly uniform sequencing depth across donors was assumed in presence/absence analyses, although this assumption may not hold. Immune exposure information for the cohort was limited to CMV serostatus. Compared with the 666-donor mean, donors in an Asian-associated ancestry cluster had fewer N-insertions in productive TCRs, according to a later genetic analysis. The cohort was sequenced for TCR beta chains only, and without alpha or paired-chain data the features that could be detected were limited. Because the 87-base-pair reads could not distinguish some IMGT-functional V segments, including TRBV6-2 and TRBV6-3, those segments were excluded. Linkage disequilibrium might explain the correlated functional status among segregating V segments, but an unknown experimental factor could not be ruled out. A group of highly shared sequence variants was considered likely to be a technical artifact of the sequencing pipeline.

With regard to this clone: This clone's antigen is unknown. No much larger clonotype is one base removed from it; base qualities were not supplied.

Libraries came from the immunoSEQ multiplex PCR assay. A mixture of 60 forward primers for TCR Vbeta segments and 13 reverse primers for TCR Jbeta segments was used in the multiplex PCR. The CDR3 region of rearranged TCR beta genes was amplified from genomic DNA by a multiplex PCR assay. On the Illumina HiSeq System, the amplified TCR beta libraries were sequenced as 87-base-pair reads. Per the source publication's procedure: Across the 500 to 850 repertoires, a later analysis counted 60 million to 90 million unique TCR beta chains, approximately 12 million of which were shared by at least two donors. Raw reads were error-corrected and collapsed into unique sequences by a nearest-neighbor algorithm in which closely related sequences were merged to remove PCR and sequencing errors. CDR3 sequences were aligned to IMGT reference sequences to assign V, D and J gene segments. For a sequence to be retained, a match of at least six nucleotides to both a V gene segment and a J gene segment was required. Rearrangements were classified as productive when the CDR3 lacked stop codons and remained in frame with V and J, and all other rearrangements were classified as non-productive. CDR3 was defined by IMGT convention, running from the second conserved V-encoded cysteine to the conserved J-encoded phenylalanine. The earlier analysis of 500 to 750 of the donors excluded any sequence lacking an unambiguous match to a single V gene segment. An earlier analysis of several hundred of the donors called V segments functional above 56.7% productive rearrangements and segregating when the between-donor standard deviation exceeded 5%. A statistical classification framework was built for diagnosing cytomegalovirus status from the catalog of TCR beta chain sequences. In a later analysis, V and J genes were assigned by comparing TCR nucleotide sequences against IMGT/GENE-DB human TR gene sequences. Using the TCRdist pipeline, a later analysis assigned CDR3 sequences along with most-parsimonious VDJ recombination scenarios. In a later analysis, each TCR beta chain was defined by its CDR3 amino acid sequence together with its V-gene family, and reads without a unique V-gene family were excluded. As a way to deal with suspected cross-contamination and a sequencing artifact, a later analysis dropped approximately 590 nucleotide sequences that were highly shared and had low generation probability. For each public chain, a later analysis derived a clonal expansion index from normalized ranks of inferred template counts within each repertoire. In a later analysis, generation probabilities were computed with a VDJ recombination model fitted to out-of-frame rearrangements, and the resulting probabilities were checked against IGoR. Hypergeometric tests were used in a later analysis to score TCR-TCR, TCR-HLA and TCR-CMV co-occurrence, with a repertoire-size bias correction applied to the TCR pairs. A later analysis estimated false discovery rates by permuting HLA or CMV assignments 20 times. In a later analysis, co-occurring TCRs were grouped using DBSCAN, and TCRdist sequence similarity was added for clustering within HLA-allele-positive subsets. Repertoires with fewer than 30,000 or more than 120,000 public chains, plus five repertoires with anomalous nucleotide sharing, were excluded from co-occurrence clustering. What TCRdb holds here is the immuneACCESS table cut down to in-frame rearrangements. Part of the clones is not present; checked against another copy, under half of the missing clones reflect an unresolved V gene, and the others are unexplained. That table supplies the V and J calls and clone size; D and trimming were determined from the DNA. Present in this sample are 190,000 or so clones, around three quarters of which were seen just once. Under 0.8% of the sample goes to the ten largest clones.

CDR1 KGHSH and CDR2 LQKENI are derived from the germline V gene. The CDR3 covers 15 residues, taking in both the cysteine and the phenylalanine. This entry keeps only the CDR3 DNA: 45 bases, framed from base 1. Trimmed from V: 3 bases; trimmed from J: 7 bases; junction bases lacking a gene match: 11. The cohort consisted of hundreds of healthy bone marrow donors. At the time of sampling, all cohort members were nominally healthy, though unrecorded immune exposures were likely present. The donor tested CMV seronegative, placing the donor among the 350 or so seronegative members of the cohort. A peripheral blood sample was provided by each donor, and peripheral blood mononuclear cells were used for TCR beta sequencing. The Qiagen DNeasy Blood Extraction Kit was used to extract genomic DNA from the blood cell samples.

The sequencing input was PBMCs. The sequence derives from a boy under 18 in good health and CMV-seronegative. The rearrangement joined TRBV18 to TRBJ1-2; 7 nucleotides in the junction match TRBD1. The bases are TGTGCCAGCTCACCGGGACAGCCCCCCGAGTTTGGCTACACCTTC. This codes for CASSPGQPPEFGYTF.